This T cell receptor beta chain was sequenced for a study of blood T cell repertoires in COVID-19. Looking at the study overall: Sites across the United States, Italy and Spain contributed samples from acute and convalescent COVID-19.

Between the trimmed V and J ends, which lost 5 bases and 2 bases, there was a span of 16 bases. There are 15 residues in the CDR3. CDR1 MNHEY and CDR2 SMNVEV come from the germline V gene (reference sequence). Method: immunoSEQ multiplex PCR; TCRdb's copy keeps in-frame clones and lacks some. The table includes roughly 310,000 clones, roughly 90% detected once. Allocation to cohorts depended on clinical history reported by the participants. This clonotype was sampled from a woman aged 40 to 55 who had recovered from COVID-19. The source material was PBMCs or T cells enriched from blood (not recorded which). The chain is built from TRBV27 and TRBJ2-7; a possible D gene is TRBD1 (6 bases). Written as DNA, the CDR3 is TGTGCCAGCAGTCCCACCGGGACAAGACCCTACGAGCAGTACTTC. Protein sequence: CASSPTGTRPYEQYF.